This passage covers 21 T cell receptor beta chains from one sample sequenced in a study of cytomegalovirus exposure and HLA in healthy donors. Vbeta (60) and Jbeta (13) primers were used in the PCR. Clones were sequenced by immunoSEQ multiplex PCR, and TCRdb holds only the in-frame ones, with some missing. The table records about 87,000 clones, 70% to 85% of them present only once. The sequenced sample consisted of PBMCs. The receptors were gathered from a man between 25 and 39 years old in good health and CMV-seropositive.

The chain recombines TRBV30 with TRBJ1-1; 7 bases line up with TRBD1. The V gene end was trimmed by 8 bases and the J gene end by 6 bases; junction bases not matched to a gene: 6. Germline assignment: CDR1 GTSNPN and CDR2 SVGIG (reference sequence). The CDR3 length is 11 residues. CDR3 sequence: CARLGGAEAFF. The CDR3 DNA reads as TGTGCCCGACTAGGGGGCGCTGAAGCTTTCTTT.

This clone occurred a few times. The chain has TRBV2 and TRBJ2-5; the D gene is possibly TRBD2 (6 bases). CDR1 is SNHLY, CDR2 FYNNEI, per germline. The V gene lost 6 bases and the J gene lost 5 bases, with 10 bases spanning the gap. The CDR3 covers 12 residues. CDR3 amino acids: CASSPGRETQYF. CDR3 nucleotides: TGTGCCAGCAGCCCTGGGAGGGAGACCCAGTACTTC. Variable domain in full (rest from reference TRBV2 and TRBJ2-5): EPEVTQTPSHQVTQMGQEVILRCVPISNHLYFYWYRQILGQKVEFLVSFYNNEISEKSEIFDDQFSVERPDGSNFTLKIRSTKLEDSAMYFCASSPGRETQYFGPGTRLLVL.

The genes are TRBV15 and TRBJ2-7; TRBD1 is a possible D gene (6 bases). CDR1 LNHNV and CDR2 YYDKDF come from the germline V gene (reference sequence). V was shortened by 1 base and J by 0 bases, with 10 bases between the two germline ends. The CDR3 length is 15 residues. The CDR3 protein is CATSRGTASSYEQYF. Written as DNA, the CDR3 is TGTGCCACCAGCAGAGGGACAGCTAGCTCCTACGAGCAGTACTTC.

This sequence joins TRBV5-8 and TRBJ2-7; 8 bases match TRBD2. This CDR3 has 14 residues. Germline loops: CDR1 SGHTS, CDR2 YDEGEE. V gave up 5 bases and J gave up 6 bases; unmatched junction bases: 10. The CDR3 is CASSWGGLGSEQYF. The CDR3 coding sequence is TGTGCCAGCAGTTGGGGGGGACTAGGGTCCGAGCAGTACTTC.

This clone came up once. This chain connects TRBV10-3 to TRBJ2-3, with a possible D match to TRBD2 (5 bases). V lost 5 bases and J lost 4, with 13 bases in between. CDR1 is ENHRY, CDR2 SYGVKD, per germline. This CDR3 contains 14 residues. For the CDR3, the DNA is TGTGCCATCAGTCCAATAAGCGGCGCAGATACGCAGTATTTT. It is translated as CAISPISGADTQYF.

The gene calls are TRBV29-1 and TRBJ2-2; D remains unclear. Germline CDR1 reads SQVTM; CDR2 reads ANQGSEA. The CDR3 is 12 residues long. The ends were cut back, 4 bases at V and 7 bases at J, with 10 bases in the middle. This chain's CDR3 is CSVGARGGELFF. The CDR3 nucleotides are TGCAGCGTTGGGGCCCGTGGCGGGGAGCTGTTTTTT.

This rearrangement joins TRBV5-1 to TRBJ1-4, with 7 bases that match TRBD1. Germline V gives CDR1 SGHRS, CDR2 YFSETQ. The CDR3 extends over 16 amino acids. J lost 8 bases, V lost 4 bases, and 14 bases had no gene match. This chain's CDR3 is CASSRDSGRLGEKLFF. The CDR3 DNA sequence: TGCGCCAGCAGCCGGGACAGTGGCCGCCTAGGGGAAAAACTGTTTTTT. The whole variable domain, filled in from reference TRBV5-1 and TRBJ1-4, reads KAGVTQTPRYLIKTRGQQVTLSCSPISGHRSVSWYQQTPGQGLQFLFEYFSETQRNKGNFPGRFSGRQFSNSRSEMNVSTLELGDSALYLCASSRDSGRLGEKLFFGSGTQLSVL.

The chain is built from TRBV5-1 and TRBJ2-5; no firm D call. The CDR3 is 13 residues long. Germline lookup yields CDR1 SGHRS and CDR2 YFSETQ. V gave up 3 bases and J gave up 3 bases, with 9 bases separating them. The CDR3 region is CASSSAAKETQYF. CDR3 DNA: TGCGCCAGCAGCTCCGCCGCGAAAGAGACCCAGTACTTC.

The chain uses TRBV28 and TRBJ2-1; tentatively, D is TRBD2 (6 bases). The V gene lost 8 bases and the J gene lost 3 bases, with 14 bases spanning the gap. The CDR3 sequence is 14 residues long. The V gene's germline CDR1 is MDHEN and CDR2 SYDVKM. In DNA form, the CDR3 reads TGTGCCAGCGGCCGAGCGGGTAGCTACAATGAGCAGTTCTTC. Translated: CASGRAGSYNEQFF.

The CDR3 bases are TGTGCCAGCAGCTCATGGGGGGGCGACAGGATCGAAGCTTTCTTT. Translated: CASSSWGGDRIEAFF. The chain has TRBV7-9 and TRBJ1-1, with D possibly TRBD1 on 6 matching bases. Trimming cost V 4 bases and J 8 bases, with 20 bases left between them. This CDR3 comprises 15 residues. Germline V gene data show CDR1 as SEHNR and CDR2 as FQNEAQ (reference sequence). The variable domain in full, completed from reference TRBV7-9 and TRBJ1-1, reads DTGVSQNPRHKITKRGQNVTFRCDPISEHNRLYWYRQTLGQGPEFLTYFQNEAQLEKSRLLSDRFSAERPKGSFSTLEIQRTEQGDSAMYLCASSSWGGDRIEAFFGQGTRLTVV.

The chain combines TRBV28 with TRBJ2-7; 15 bases match TRBD2. Germline values: CDR1 MDHEN, CDR2 SYDVKM. V was pared by 5 bases and J by 5 bases, with 7 bases of the junction left unmatched. The CDR3 length is 16 residues. The chain's CDR3 is CASSGLAGGPLHEQYF. The CDR3 bases are TGTGCCAGCAGTGGACTAGCGGGAGGGCCTCTCCACGAGCAGTACTTC.

CDR3 nucleotides: TGTGCCAGCAGCCAGTCATGGGGGGAGAATTCACCCCTCCACTTT. Translated: CASSQSWGENSPLHF. The chain joins TRBV4-2 to TRBJ1-6; possible D gene TRBD1, 5 bases. V lost 3 bases, J lost 7 bases, and 13 bases lay in between. The CDR3 sequence is 15 residues long. Germline V gene data show CDR1 as LGHNA and CDR2 as YNFKEQ.

The rearrangement joins TRBV2 to TRBJ1-2, with TRBD1 matching over 8 bases. Germline V CDR1 and CDR2: SNHLY, FYNNEI. The junction had 11 bases not matched to a gene; V was cut back by 6 bases and J by 8 bases. The length of the CDR3 is 14 residues. This CDR3 reads CASSTTGARGGYTF. CDR3 coding DNA: TGTGCCAGCAGCACGACAGGGGCCCGGGGAGGCTACACCTTC.

This sequence joins TRBV9 and TRBJ2-1, with 11 bases that match TRBD2. The CDR3 extends over 15 amino acids. Per germline, CDR1 SGDLS and CDR2 YYNGEE. The ends lost 0 bases at V and 8 bases at J; junction bases unmatched: 4. In DNA form, the CDR3 reads TGTGCCAGCAGCGTAGTAGCGGGGGGGCGAGATGAGCAGTTCTTC. Translating gives CASSVVAGGRDEQFF.

In DNA, the CDR3 is TGTGCCAGCAGCGCCTCCCCATCAGAATATCAGCCCCAGCATTTT. Amino acid sequence: CASSASPSEYQPQHF. V usage is TRBV9 and J usage is TRBJ1-5; D is undetermined. The V gene lost 3 bases and the J gene lost 5 bases, with 15 bases spanning the gap. This CDR3 is 15 amino acids long. Germline-derived CDR1 and CDR2 are SGDLS and YYNGEE.

V gene TRBV4-2 combines with J gene TRBJ2-1, with 11 bases fitting TRBD2. Per germline, CDR1 LGHNA and CDR2 YNFKEQ. The junction had 7 bases not matched to a gene; V was cut back by 3 bases and J by 9 bases. CDR3 length: 15 residues. The CDR3: CASSQGTSGGIEQFF. CDR3 nucleotides: TGTGCCAGCAGCCAGGGGACTAGCGGAGGAATTGAGCAGTTCTTC.

The count of this clone is one. This sequence joins TRBV5-6 and TRBJ2-1; TRBD2 agrees at 9 bases. Germline V CDR1 and CDR2: SGHDT, YYEEEE. The V segment lost 2 bases and the J segment 5 bases; nucleotides outside the gene matches: 5. CDR3 length: 15 amino acids. The CDR3 coding sequence is TGTGCCAGCAGCTTCGGTCTAGCGGGACACAATGAGCAGTTCTTC. Encoded protein: CASSFGLAGHNEQFF.

The V gene is TRBV6-5, the J gene TRBJ2-3; 8 positions agree with TRBD2. CDR1 and CDR2 from the germline V gene are MNHEY and SVGAGI. J lost 5 bases, V lost 2 bases, and 3 bases had no gene match. The CDR3 has 14 amino acids. CDR3 nucleotides: TGTGCCAGCAGTTACCGGCGGGAGGAAGATACGCAGTATTTT. Protein product: CASSYRREEDTQYF.

This clone occurred a few times. V gene TRBV5-8 combines with J gene TRBJ1-2; TRBD1 agrees at 12 bases. The junction had 3 bases not matched to a gene; V was cut back by 3 bases and J by 3 bases. The germline CDR1 and CDR2 sequences are SGHTS and YDEGEE. The CDR3 loop spans 15 amino acids. CDR3 DNA: TGTGCCAGCAGCTGGGGACAGGGGGCAGACTATGGCTACACCTTC. Its translation is CASSWGQGADYGYTF.

The chain recombines TRBV19 with TRBJ2-5; 11 bases agree with TRBD2. Per the germline V gene, CDR1 is LNHDA and CDR2 is SQIVND (reference sequence). J lost 2 bases, V lost 7 bases, and 15 bases had no gene match. The CDR3 has 18 amino acids. The CDR3 nucleotides read TGTGCCAGTATGGGGGGGGGACTAGCGGAGGGGGCACAAGAGACCCAGTACTTC. Encoded protein: CASMGGGLAEGAQETQYF.

The CDR3 DNA reads as TGCGCCAGCAGCTCGAGTGAGAGACTAGCGGGGGCGGGCACAGATACGCAGTATTTT. Translation: CASSSSERLAGAGTDTQYF. The chain uses TRBV5-1 and TRBJ2-3; 12 nucleotides match TRBD2. The CDR3 sequence is 19 residues long. Germline CDR1 is SGHRS and CDR2 is YFSETQ. V lost 3 bases, J lost 1 base, and 12 bases stayed unmatched.